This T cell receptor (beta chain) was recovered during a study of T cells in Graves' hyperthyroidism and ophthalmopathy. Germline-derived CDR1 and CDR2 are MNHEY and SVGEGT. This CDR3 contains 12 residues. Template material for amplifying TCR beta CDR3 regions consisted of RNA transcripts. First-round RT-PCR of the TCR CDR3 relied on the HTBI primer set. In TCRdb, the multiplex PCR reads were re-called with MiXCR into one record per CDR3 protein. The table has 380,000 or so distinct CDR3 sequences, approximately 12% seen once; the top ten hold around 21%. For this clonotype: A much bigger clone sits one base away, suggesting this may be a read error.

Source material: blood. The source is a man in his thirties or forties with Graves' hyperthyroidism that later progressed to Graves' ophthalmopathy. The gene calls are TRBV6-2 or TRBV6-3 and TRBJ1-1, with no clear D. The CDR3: CAGSLTSTEAFF. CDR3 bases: TGTGCCGGCAGCCTGACAAGTACTGAAGCTTTCTTT.